The rows below give T cell receptor beta chains drawn from one sample of a study of neurological immune-mediated disorders. TCRdb called the 5' RACE reads again in MiXCR, with one record for every CDR3 protein. The sample has about 48,000 distinct CDR3 sequences, around 1.9% seen once. The source material was PBMCs. These receptors all stem from a woman aged 40 to 55 with multiple sclerosis. Each CDR3 is given with its conserved first and last residue. The D gene is left open where the match is weak. The size entry gives once, few, many or a size class.

clone_size j_call v_call d_call cdr3_nt cdr3_aa
many TRBJ1-1 TRBV20-1 - TGCAGTGCTGCCCCGCGCCTCATGAACACTGAAGCTTTCTTT CSAAPRLMNTEAFF
many TRBJ1-1 TRBV18 TRBD1 TGTGCCAGCTCACCACAAGGACAGGGGGGAGCCGAAGCTTTCTTT CASSPQGQGGAEAFF
few TRBJ2-4 TRBV20-1 - TGCAGTGCTAGCCCCCCAGCCAAAAACATTCAGTACTTC CSASPPAKNIQYF
many TRBJ2-1 TRBV6-5 TRBD2 TGTGCCAGCAGTTACACTAGCGGAGCCTACAATGAGCAGTTCTTC CASSYTSGAYNEQFF
many TRBJ1-2 TRBV20-1 - TGCAGTGCTCTAGGGGATGACTATGGCTACACCTTC CSALGDDYGYTF
many TRBJ1-4 TRBV10-3 - TGTGCCATCAGCTCGGGAGGGGATGAAAAACTGTTTTTT CAISSGGDEKLFF
many TRBJ1-1 TRBV5-1 - TGCGCCAGCAGCTCCGTACCAGGGTCTAACACTGAAGCTTTCTTT CASSSVPGSNTEAFF
many TRBJ2-3 TRBV5-1 - TGCGCCAGCAGCTTCTCAGGGTTGGGAGATACGCAGTATTTT CASSFSGLGDTQYF
many TRBJ1-1 TRBV5-1 - TGCGCCAGCAGCTTGGACGGGGGTATTACTGAAGCTTTCTTT CASSLDGGITEAFF
many TRBJ1-6 TRBV6-6 TRBD1 TGTGCCAGCAGTCGGGACAGCTCCTATAATTCACCCCTCCACTTT CASSRDSSYNSPLHF
many TRBJ2-1 TRBV20-1 - TGCAGTGCTAGTTTGGCGGGACTGGACAATGAGCAGTTCTTC CSASLAGLDNEQFF
many TRBJ2-7 TRBV11-2 TRBD1 TGTGCCAGCAGCTGGGGACAGGGCAACGAGCAGTACTTC CASSWGQGNEQYF
many TRBJ2-7 TRBV20-1 - TGCAGTGCTAGAGCCCAGCCGGACGGTCGGGAGCAGTACTTC CSARAQPDGREQYF
many TRBJ2-1 TRBV4-1 TRBD2 TGCGCCAGCAGCCAAGATAGCGGGGGTAGTTGGGGCAATGAGCAGTTCTTC CASSQDSGGSWGNEQFF
many TRBJ1-1 TRBV5-1 - TGCGCCAGCAGCTTGGACGGCAGGACTGAAGCTTTCTTT CASSLDGRTEAFF
many TRBJ2-4 TRBV20-1 TRBD1 TGCAGTGCAAGACAGGGGTCAGCCAAAAACATTCAGTACTTC CSARQGSAKNIQYF
many TRBJ2-6 TRBV19 - TGTGCCACCAAAACAGGGTTCTCTGGGGCCAACGTCCTGACTTTC CATKTGFSGANVLTF
many TRBJ1-3 TRBV5-1 - TGCGCCAGCAAGCAAGGGACAGGAAACACCATATATTTT CASKQGTGNTIYF
many TRBJ2-6 TRBV7-9 TRBD1 TGTGCCAGCAGCATAGGACAGGCCTCTGGGGCCAACGTCCTGACTTTC CASSIGQASGANVLTF
medium-sized TRBJ2-5 TRBV12-3/TRBV12-4 - TGTGCCAGCAGTTCGCGGGCCACCCAAGAGACCCAGTACTTC CASSSRATQETQYF
many TRBJ1-1 TRBV19 TRBD1 TGTGCCAGTAGTATCACGGGACAGGCGAACACTGAAGCTTTCTTT CASSITGQANTEAFF
many TRBJ2-2 TRBV20-1 - TGCAGTGCTAGAGATCCGGGATCAGCCGGGGAGCTGTTTTTT CSARDPGSAGELFF
many TRBJ2-3 TRBV20-1 TRBD1 TGCAGTGCTACCAACCAACAGGGGGAAAGCACAGATACGCAGTATTTT CSATNQQGESTDTQYF
many TRBJ1-1 TRBV5-1 - TGCGCCAGCAGCTTGTCTGGCCCTGAAGCTTTCTTT CASSLSGPEAFF
many TRBJ2-5 TRBV20-1 - TGCAGTGCTAGAGAATACCTGTACCAAGAGACCCAGTACTTC CSAREYLYQETQYF
many TRBJ2-1 TRBV20-1 TRBD1 TGCAGTGGAAGACCGGGACAGGGGATCCGACAGTTCTTC CSGRPGQGIRQFF
many TRBJ2-1 TRBV29-1 - TGCAGCTTTGCGCTTAGGGTCCCGGGGGAGCAGTTCTTC CSFALRVPGEQFF
many TRBJ1-5 TRBV20-1 - TGCAGTGCTAGTCCAGGGGATTCAGGTTTTGATCAGCCCCAGCATTTT CSASPGDSGFDQPQHF
many TRBJ2-7 TRBV4-1 - TGCGCCAGCAGCCAACGCGGGGTCCCCTCCTACGAGCAGTACTTC CASSQRGVPSYEQYF
few TRBJ2-5 TRBV3-1 - TGTGCCAGCAGCCAAATCCAAGAGACCCAGTACTTC CASSQIQETQYF
many TRBJ1-4 TRBV5-1 TRBD1 TGCGCCAGCAGCCCCAATCGTGACAGGGGGGATGAAAAACTGTTTTTT CASSPNRDRGDEKLFF